This T cell receptor beta chain derives from a study of CD8 T cells in ankylosing spondylitis. Quantitative molecular-barcoded 5'-RACE generated the TCR beta libraries. TCRdb passed the 5' RACE reads through MiXCR, listing each CDR3 protein once. This table has 800,000 to 900,000 distinct CDR3 sequences, 12% appearing once. Germline assignment: CDR1 DFQATT and CDR2 SNEGSKA (reference sequence). This CDR3 is built from 14 residues. V was cut by 3 bases and J by 0 bases, with 11 bases left in between. The study's findings and limits: In the blood and synovial fluid of reactive arthritis, some motif variants had been previously reported. Characteristic, it appeared, of ankylosing spondylitis blood was a TCR beta motif of about eight highly homologous variants. Enrichment of disease-linked clones was reportedly significant in matched ankylosing spondylitis synovial fluid. CD8+ disease-linked clones were present at relatively low frequencies in blood.

This clonotype was counted between two and nine times. As yet, its antigen is unknown. The sequence was collected from a male donor with ankylosing spondylitis. The sample comprised blood, either unsorted or a sorted T cell fraction (not recorded which). The rearrangement joins TRBV20-1 to TRBJ2-5; perhaps TRBD2 as D (5 bases). The CDR3 loop is CSARLRRYQETQYF. The CDR3, as DNA: TGCAGTGCTAGGTTACGGAGGTACCAAGAGACCCAGTACTTC.